This T cell receptor beta chain was found in a study of T cells in localized non-small cell lung cancer. The protocol was immunoSEQ multiplex PCR, while the TCRdb copy is restricted to in-frame clones and leaves out a portion. Of 35,000 to 45,000 clones in the sample, 65% to 90% were seen once. This CDR3 contains 17 residues. Looked up from germline, CDR1 is LGHNA and CDR2 is YSLEER. The gene calls are TRBV4-3 and TRBJ2-5; maybe TRBD2 (6 bases). The DNA end lines up better with TRBJ2-7; the J call may be wrong. Here the sequenced sample was peripheral blood mononuclear cells, taken before any cancer treatment. This TCR was sampled from a male donor aged 60 or over with stage II lung adenocarcinoma. CDR3 coding DNA: TGCGCCAGCAGCCCGGAGGCTCCCGGGACTCCTTCCTACGAGCAGTACTTC. Residues: CASSPEAPGTPSYEQYF.